Listed here are 10 T cell receptor beta chains from one sample, sequenced in a study of blood T cell repertoires in COVID-19. This table comes from immunoSEQ multiplex PCR, and its TCRdb copy is limited to in-frame clones, with some not included. The profile shows roughly 300,000 clones, around 87% of them singletons. Input material: peripheral blood. The receptors shown here come from a woman between 45 and 65 years old who had recovered from COVID-19.

This clone was counted between two and nine times. V is TRBV28 and J is TRBJ2-2; 14 bases match TRBD2. Germline trimming cut 2 bases from V and 4 bases from J; bases unmatched to any gene: 15. CDR3 size: 21 residues. Germline V lookup: CDR1 MDHEN, CDR2 SYDVKM. This CDR3 is CASSLPSGTSGRWGVTGELFF. Written as DNA, the CDR3 is TGTGCCAGCAGTTTACCCTCCGGGACTAGCGGGAGATGGGGGGTCACCGGGGAGCTGTTTTTT.

For the CDR3, the DNA is TGTGCCAGCAGTGGCCAAAAGGGGGGGGTGGAGGGATCACCCCTCCACTTT. Protein: CASSGQKGGVEGSPLHF. This chain joins TRBV2 and TRBJ1-6; D perhaps matches TRBD1 (6 bases). The length of the CDR3 is 17 residues. Germline assignment: CDR1 SNHLY and CDR2 FYNNEI. The germline V and J ends were trimmed by 4 bases and 10 bases, with 23 bases remaining between them.

The rearrangement uses TRBV4-1 and TRBJ2-5, with D possibly TRBD1 on 5 matching bases. Looked up from germline, CDR1 is MGHRA and CDR2 is YSYEKL. This CDR3 comprises 14 residues. V lost 1 base to trimming and J lost 5 bases, with 11 bases between them. CDR3 region: CASSQGKGFETQYF. CDR3 DNA: TGCGCCAGCAGCCAAGGGAAGGGGTTTGAGACCCAGTACTTC.

This clone was seen just once. This sequence joins TRBV5-1 and TRBJ2-2; D might be TRBD2 (6 bases). Trimming left V 5 bases short and J 3 bases short, with 14 bases between. Per the germline V gene, CDR1 is SGHRS and CDR2 is YFSETQ. CDR3 length equals 15 residues. CDR3 sequence: CASSPAGSYTGELFF. In DNA, the CDR3 is TGCGCCAGCAGTCCCGCGGGGAGTTACACCGGGGAGCTGTTTTTT.

This chain joins TRBV27 and TRBJ2-3; D may be TRBD2 (6 bases). V gave up 5 bases and J gave up 5 bases, with 14 bases separating them. The CDR3 runs 14 residues. CDR1 and CDR2 (germline): MNHEY, SMNVEV (reference sequence). CDR3 sequence (DNA): TGTGCCAGCAGTATTACTAGCAGCGGAGATACGCAGTATTTT. It encodes CASSITSSGDTQYF.

The rearrangement uses TRBV28 and TRBJ2-7, with 10 bases that match TRBD1. After removal of 6 bases from V and 4 bases from J, the junction contained 6 bases not matched to a gene. The CDR3 is 14 residues long. Germline CDR1 reads MDHEN; CDR2 reads SYDVKM. The CDR3 sequence is CASRQGQGRYEQYF. The CDR3 coding sequence is TGTGCCAGCAGACAGGGACAGGGGCGATACGAGCAGTACTTC.

The chain employs TRBV6-6 and TRBJ1-2, with D maybe TRBD1 (5 bases). Germline CDR1 MNHNY, CDR2 SVGAGI (reference sequence). The ends were cut back, 6 bases at V and 8 bases at J, with 22 bases in the middle. CDR3 size: 15 residues. CDR3 coding DNA: TGTGCCAGCAGCCGAAGCCGGGGGGGTGGGAAAGGCTACACCTTC. Translation gives CASSRSRGGGKGYTF.

The chain links TRBV25-1 to TRBJ1-2; no firm D call. CDR1 MGHDK and CDR2 SYGVNS come from the germline V gene. This CDR3 is 13 amino acids long. V lost 6 bases and J 5 bases, leaving 13 bases between the germline ends. In DNA, the CDR3 is TGTGCCAGCAGCGCGGCCGTGTGGTATGGCTACACCTTC. Encoded protein: CASSAAVWYGYTF.

The chain uses TRBV6-6 and TRBJ1-2; TRBD1 might be the D (6 bases). Germline CDR1 MNHNY, CDR2 SVGAGI (reference sequence). The V gene lost 10 bases and the J gene lost 1 base, with 13 bases spanning the gap. The length of the CDR3 is 13 residues. CDR3 in amino acids: CATRTARNYGYTF. The CDR3 nucleotides read TGTGCCACCAGGACAGCCCGTAACTATGGCTACACCTTC.

This clone has more than one count but fewer than ten. The V call is TRBV5-1, the J call TRBJ1-6; TRBD1 matches 9 bases. The CDR3 has 14 amino acids. Looked up from germline, CDR1 is SGHRS and CDR2 is YFSETQ. V lost 5 bases, J lost 9 bases, and 6 bases stayed unmatched. The CDR3 loop is CASSPGTGSSPLHF. The DNA for the CDR3 is TGCGCCAGCAGTCCCGGGACAGGGAGTTCACCCCTCCACTTT.